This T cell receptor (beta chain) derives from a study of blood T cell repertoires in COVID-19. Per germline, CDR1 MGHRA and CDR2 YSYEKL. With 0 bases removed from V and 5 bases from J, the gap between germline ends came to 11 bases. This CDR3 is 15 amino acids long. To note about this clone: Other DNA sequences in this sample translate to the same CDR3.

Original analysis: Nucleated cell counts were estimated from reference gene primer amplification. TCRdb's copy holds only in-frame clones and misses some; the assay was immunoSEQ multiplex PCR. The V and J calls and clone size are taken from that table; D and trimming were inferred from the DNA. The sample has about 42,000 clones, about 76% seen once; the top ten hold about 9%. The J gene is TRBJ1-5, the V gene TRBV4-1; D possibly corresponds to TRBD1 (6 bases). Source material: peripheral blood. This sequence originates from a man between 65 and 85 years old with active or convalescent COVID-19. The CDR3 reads CASSQEVTGDQPQHF. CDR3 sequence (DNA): TGCGCCAGCAGCCAAGAAGTGACAGGAGATCAGCCCCAGCATTTT.